Below, 5 T cell receptor beta chains from the same sample are listed, as sequenced in a study of OX40 agonist ivuxolimab in advanced cancers. TCRdb's table, derived via immunoSEQ multiplex PCR, lists solely in-frame clones and lacks some. The sample has roughly 56,000 clones, roughly 86% seen once. This sample comprised CD4+ or CD8+ T cells sorted from blood, obtained in a trial of the OX40 agonist ivuxolimab. The receptors stem from an adult with an advanced solid tumor such as melanoma, head and neck, liver or kidney cancer.

This sequence joins TRBV5-4 and TRBJ2-2; 11 bases line up with TRBD2. The CDR3 extends over 16 amino acids. Germline V gene data show CDR1 as SGHNT and CDR2 as YYREEE (reference sequence). J gave up 4 bases and V 0 bases, and 2 bases lay outside the gene matches. The CDR3 reads CASSLGGTSGTGELFF. The CDR3 DNA is TGTGCCAGCAGCTTGGGTGGGACTAGCGGCACCGGGGAGCTGTTTTTT.

This clone was observed once. In the same sample, other DNA sequences code for this CDR3. The chain carries TRBV30 and TRBJ1-3, with D unresolved. CDR3 length: 14 amino acids. V gave up 2 bases and J gave up 2 bases, with 10 bases separating them. CDR1 is GTSNPN, CDR2 SVGIG, per germline (reference sequence). In nucleotides, the CDR3 is TGTGCCTGGAGTTTCAGAAATCCTGGAAACACCATATATTTT. Amino acids: CAWSFRNPGNTIYF.

The chain couples TRBV5-1 to TRBJ2-7; 8 bases agree with TRBD1. The V gene's germline CDR1 is SGHRS and CDR2 YFSETQ. The CDR3 consists of 14 residues. The ends lost 6 bases at V and 2 bases at J; junction bases unmatched: 7. For the CDR3, the DNA is TGCGCCAGCACCCCCACAGGGGGTCCCTACGAGCAGTACTTC. Its translation: CASTPTGGPYEQYF.

The J gene is TRBJ2-1, the V gene TRBV7-2, with 9 bases fitting TRBD2. V gave up 8 bases and J gave up 6 bases; unmatched junction bases: 11. The V gene's germline CDR1 is SGHTA and CDR2 FQGNSA. This CDR3 contains 15 residues. As DNA, the CDR3 is TGTGCCAGCGGGGTAGTAGCGGGGGTAGGCAATGAGCAGTTCTTC. Protein product: CASGVVAGVGNEQFF.

The chain links TRBV7-2 to TRBJ2-5; D not certain. CDR1 SGHTA and CDR2 FQGNSA come from the germline V gene. V shed 3 bases and J shed 2 bases, with 7 bases lying between them. The CDR3 runs 13 residues. The CDR3 sequence: CASSFSSQETQYF. The CDR3, as DNA: TGTGCCAGCAGCTTCTCCAGTCAAGAGACCCAGTACTTC.